These 9 T cell receptor beta chains came from one sample sequenced in a study of blood T cell repertoires in COVID-19. Clones were read by immunoSEQ multiplex PCR, and TCRdb kept only the in-frame ones, dropping some. The sample has hundreds of thousands of clones, 75% to 90% seen once. The sequenced sample consisted of peripheral blood. These receptors came from a man aged 60 to 69 who had recovered from COVID-19.

This chain joins TRBV5-1 and TRBJ1-1; D is undetermined. The CDR3 covers 15 residues. Germline values: CDR1 SGHRS, CDR2 YFSETQ. V was shortened by 5 bases and J by 5 bases, with 19 bases between the two germline ends. DNA for the CDR3: TGCGCCAGCAGTTTTGACTTCCTGGGTGGGACTGAAGCTTTCTTT. Translated: CASSFDFLGGTEAFF.

The chain carries TRBV5-5 and TRBJ1-5; perhaps TRBD1 as D (5 bases). This CDR3 is built from 14 residues. Looked up from germline, CDR1 is SGHKS and CDR2 is YYEKEE (reference sequence). V dropped 4 bases and J dropped 10 bases, with 18 bases sitting between them. In DNA form, the CDR3 reads TGTGCCAGCAGCGCCGACAGCGCGGGGGAACCCCAGCATTTT. Translated: CASSADSAGEPQHF. Drawing the rest from reference TRBV5-5 and TRBJ1-5, the complete variable domain is DAGVTQSPTHLIKTRGQQVTLRCSPISGHKSVSWYQQVLGQGPQFIFQYYEKEERGRGNFPDRFSARQFPNYSSELNVNALLLGDSALYLCASSADSAGEPQHFGDGTRLSIL.

The chain is built from TRBV7-9 and TRBJ2-7; 12 bases map to TRBD1. Trimming cost V 5 bases and J 7 bases; bases outside gene matches: 9. Germline V gives CDR1 SEHNR, CDR2 FQNEAQ (reference sequence). CDR3 length equals 15 residues. This chain's CDR3 is CASSGPGQGAREQYF. CDR3 DNA sequence: TGTGCCAGCAGCGGCCCGGGACAGGGGGCGCGGGAGCAGTACTTC.

This chain links TRBV10-3 with TRBJ2-7, with D possibly TRBD2 on 6 matching bases. The CDR3 extends over 15 amino acids. Germline CDR1 is ENHRY and CDR2 is SYGVKD. The V end lost 7 bases, the J end lost 2 bases, and 18 bases lay between the germline ends. Written as DNA, the CDR3 is TGTGCCATCACTAAGGACCGAGGAGGGCCCTACGAGCAGTACTTC. Translated: CAITKDRGGPYEQYF.

This chain joins TRBV15 and TRBJ2-2, with a weak D call TRBD2 (5 bases). Germline CDR1 and CDR2: LNHNV and YYDKDF (reference sequence). The CDR3 runs to 16 residues. V was cut by 3 bases and J by 6 bases, with 17 bases left in between. The CDR3 sequence is CATSSTPSGKAGELFF. In DNA form, the CDR3 reads TGTGCCACCAGCAGTACACCCAGCGGAAAGGCCGGGGAGCTGTTTTTT.

The rearrangement uses TRBV19 and TRBJ1-5; D possibly corresponds to TRBD1 (5 bases). The CDR3 is 16 amino acids. Trimming removed 0 bases at V and 7 bases at J, with 16 bases between. Germline V gives CDR1 LNHDA, CDR2 SQIVND (reference sequence). The CDR3 DNA is TGTGCCAGTAGTATAGATAAGTTTCAGGGTGGACAGCCCCAGCATTTT. Amino acid sequence: CASSIDKFQGGQPQHF. Full variable domain (remainder filled in from reference TRBV19 and TRBJ1-5): DGGITQSPKYLFRKEGQNVTLSCEQNLNHDAMYWYRQDPGQGLRLIYYSQIVNDFQKGDIAEGYSVSREKKESFPLTVTSAQKNPTAFYLCASSIDKFQGGQPQHFGDGTRLSIL.

The genes are TRBV6-2 or TRBV6-3 and TRBJ1-5; no definite D call. CDR1 MNHEY and CDR2 SVGEGT come from the germline V gene. The V gene lost 2 bases and the J gene lost 5 bases, with 7 bases spanning the gap. CDR3 length: 13 residues. CDR3 loop: CASSYGPDQPQHF. The CDR3 bases are TGTGCCAGCAGTTACGGGCCCGATCAGCCCCAGCATTTT.

V gene TRBV24-1 combines with J gene TRBJ2-5, with D uncertain. V dropped 4 bases and J dropped 5 bases, with 16 bases sitting between them. The CDR3 consists of 15 residues. Per germline, CDR1 KGHDR and CDR2 SFDVKD. CDR3: CATSDIYRDVETQYF. The CDR3 bases are TGTGCCACCAGTGACATATACAGAGACGTGGAGACCCAGTACTTC.

V and J are TRBV27 and TRBJ2-2; possibly TRBD2 for D (6 bases). V was trimmed by 6 bases and J by 0 bases, leaving 14 bases between them. CDR1 is MNHEY, CDR2 SMNVEV, per germline (reference sequence). The CDR3 has 16 residues. The chain's CDR3 is CASRSLTRANTGELFF. DNA for the CDR3: TGTGCCAGCAGATCATTGACTAGAGCGAACACCGGGGAGCTGTTTTTT.